The clone carrying this T cell receptor (beta chain) was counted a few times. Its specificity is not known. This specimen comes from a study of early T cells in non-severe SARS-CoV-2 infection. Study as a whole: Sequencing was performed on bulk RNA from unsorted whole blood, leaving chains unpaired. Study-wide results and limits: Comparison of clonotypes with VDJdb favored anti-spike CD8 responses while missing private and CD4 specificities.

Unique molecular identifiers (one per individual cDNA molecule) were attached. Each CDR3 protein gets one entry after TCRdb re-called the 5' RACE reads with MiXCR. The sample records 75,000 to 90,000 distinct CDR3 sequences, 5.5% to 7.5% being singletons. After removal of 6 bases from V and 3 bases from J, the junction contained 11 bases not matched to a gene. Per the germline V gene, CDR1 is DFQATT and CDR2 is SNEGSKA (reference sequence). The CDR3 is made up of 15 amino acids. Source material: whole blood. This receptor was taken from an adult who was a healthcare worker with PCR-confirmed SARS-CoV-2 infection or an uninfected control (not recorded which). The chain uses TRBV20-1 and TRBJ2-4, with 7 bases that match TRBD1. In DNA form, the CDR3 reads TGCAGTGCCAACAGGGGACCTTTCAGCAAAAACATTCAGTACTTC. As protein: CSANRGPFSKNIQYF.